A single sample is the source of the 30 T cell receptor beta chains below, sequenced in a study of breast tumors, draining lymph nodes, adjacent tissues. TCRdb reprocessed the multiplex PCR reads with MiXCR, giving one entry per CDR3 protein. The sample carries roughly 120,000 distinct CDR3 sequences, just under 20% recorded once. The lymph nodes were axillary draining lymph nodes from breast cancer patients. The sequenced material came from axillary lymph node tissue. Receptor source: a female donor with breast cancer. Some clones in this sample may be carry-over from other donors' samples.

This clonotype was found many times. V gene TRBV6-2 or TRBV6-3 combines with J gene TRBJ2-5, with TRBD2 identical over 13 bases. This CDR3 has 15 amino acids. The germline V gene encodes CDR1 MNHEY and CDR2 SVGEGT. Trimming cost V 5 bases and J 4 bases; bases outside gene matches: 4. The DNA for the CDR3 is TGTGCCAGCAGTCCTCGACTAGCGGGAGGAGAGACCCAGTACTTC. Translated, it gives CASSPRLAGGETQYF.

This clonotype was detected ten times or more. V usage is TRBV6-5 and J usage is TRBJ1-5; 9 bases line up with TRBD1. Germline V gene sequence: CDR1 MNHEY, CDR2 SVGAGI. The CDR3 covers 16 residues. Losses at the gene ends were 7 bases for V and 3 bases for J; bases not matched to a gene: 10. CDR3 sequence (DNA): TGTGCCAGCACCCAACCTACAGGGGGCGACAATCAGCCCCAGCATTTT. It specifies CASTQPTGGDNQPQHF.

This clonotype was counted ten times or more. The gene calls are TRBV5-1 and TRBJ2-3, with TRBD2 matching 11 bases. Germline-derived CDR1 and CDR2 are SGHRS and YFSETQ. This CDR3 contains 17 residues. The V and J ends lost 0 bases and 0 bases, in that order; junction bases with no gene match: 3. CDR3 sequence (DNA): TGCGCCAGCAGCTTGGAGACTAGCGGGACTAGCACAGATACGCAGTATTTT. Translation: CASSLETSGTSTDTQYF.

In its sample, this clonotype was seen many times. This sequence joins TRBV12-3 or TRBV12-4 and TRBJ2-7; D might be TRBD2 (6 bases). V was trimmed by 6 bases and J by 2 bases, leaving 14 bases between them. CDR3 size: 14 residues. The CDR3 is CASSPSGPPYEQYF. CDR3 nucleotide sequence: TGTGCCAGCAGCCCCAGCGGGCCACCCTACGAGCAGTACTTC.

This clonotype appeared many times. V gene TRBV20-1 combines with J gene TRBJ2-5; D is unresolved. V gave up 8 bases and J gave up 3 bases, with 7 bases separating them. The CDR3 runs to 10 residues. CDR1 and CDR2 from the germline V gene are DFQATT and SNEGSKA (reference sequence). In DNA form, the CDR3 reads TGCAGTAAGAAAAAAGAGACCCAGTACTTC. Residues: CSKKKETQYF.

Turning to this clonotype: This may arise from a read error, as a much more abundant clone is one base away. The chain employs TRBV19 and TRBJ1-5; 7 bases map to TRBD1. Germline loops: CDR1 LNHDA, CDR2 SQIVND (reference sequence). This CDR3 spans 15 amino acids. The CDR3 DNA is TGTGCCAGTAGTGCGACAGGGATCCCCAATCGGCCCCAGCATTTT. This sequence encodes CASSATGIPNRPQHF.

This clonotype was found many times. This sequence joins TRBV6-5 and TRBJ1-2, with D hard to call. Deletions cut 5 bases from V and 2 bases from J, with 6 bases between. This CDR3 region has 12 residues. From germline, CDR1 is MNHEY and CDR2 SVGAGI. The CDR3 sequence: CASSPGNYGYTF. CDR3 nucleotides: TGTGCCAGCAGTCCCGGGAACTATGGCTACACCTTC.

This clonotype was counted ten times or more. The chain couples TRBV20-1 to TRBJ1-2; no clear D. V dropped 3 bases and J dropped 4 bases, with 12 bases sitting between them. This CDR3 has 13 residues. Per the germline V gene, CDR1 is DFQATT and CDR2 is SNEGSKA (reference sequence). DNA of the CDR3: TGCAGTGCTAGTGTCCAGGCTCCCTATGGCTACACCTTC. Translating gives CSASVQAPYGYTF.

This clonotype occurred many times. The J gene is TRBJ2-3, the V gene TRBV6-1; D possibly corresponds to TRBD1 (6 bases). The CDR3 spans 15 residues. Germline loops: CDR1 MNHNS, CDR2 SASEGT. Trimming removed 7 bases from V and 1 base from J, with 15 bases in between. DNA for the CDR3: TGTGCCAGCATGGCGTTTTGGGGGCGCACAGATACGCAGTATTTT. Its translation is CASMAFWGRTDTQYF.

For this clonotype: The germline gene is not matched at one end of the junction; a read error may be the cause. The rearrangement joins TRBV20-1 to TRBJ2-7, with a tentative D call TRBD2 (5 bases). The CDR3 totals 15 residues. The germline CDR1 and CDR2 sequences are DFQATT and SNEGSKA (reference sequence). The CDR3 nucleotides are TGCAGTGCTAGAGAATTGGCGGGCCGCTCCAACGAGCACTACTTC. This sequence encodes CSARELAGRSNEHYF.

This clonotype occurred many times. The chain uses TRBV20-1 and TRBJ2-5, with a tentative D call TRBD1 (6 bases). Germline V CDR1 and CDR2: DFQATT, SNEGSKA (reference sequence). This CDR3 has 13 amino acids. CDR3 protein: CSTPGVDQETQYF. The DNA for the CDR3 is TGCAGCACCCCAGGGGTAGACCAAGAGACCCAGTACTTC.

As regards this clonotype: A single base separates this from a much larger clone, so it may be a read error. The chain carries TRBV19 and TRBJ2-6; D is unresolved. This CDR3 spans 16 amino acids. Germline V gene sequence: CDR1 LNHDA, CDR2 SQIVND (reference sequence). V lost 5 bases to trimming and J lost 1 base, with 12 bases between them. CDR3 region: CASSVAQISGANVLTF. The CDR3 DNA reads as TGTGCCAGTAGTGTTGCACAGATTTCTGGGGCCAACGTCCTGACTTTC.

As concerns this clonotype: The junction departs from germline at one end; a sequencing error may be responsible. The CDR3 DNA reads as TGTGCCAGCACCCAAGGTTCTTACAATGAGCAGTTCTTC. This sequence encodes CASTQGSYNEQFF. This chain joins TRBV3-1 and TRBJ2-1; D remains unclear. The V gene's germline CDR1 is LGHDT and CDR2 YNNKEL (reference sequence). This CDR3 has 13 residues.

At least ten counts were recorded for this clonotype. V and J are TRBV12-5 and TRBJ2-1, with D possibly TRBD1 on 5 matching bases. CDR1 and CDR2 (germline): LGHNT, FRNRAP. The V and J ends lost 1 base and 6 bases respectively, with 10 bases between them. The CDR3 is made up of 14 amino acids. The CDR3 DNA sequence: TGTGCTAGTGGTTTGGGCCCAGGGTTCAATGAGCAGTTCTTC. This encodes CASGLGPGFNEQFF.

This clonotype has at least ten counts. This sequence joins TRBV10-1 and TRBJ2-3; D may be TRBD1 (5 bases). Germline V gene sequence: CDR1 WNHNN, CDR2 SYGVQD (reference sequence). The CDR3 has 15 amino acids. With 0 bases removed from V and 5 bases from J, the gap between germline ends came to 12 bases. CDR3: CASSESVSGIDTQYF. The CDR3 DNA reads TGCGCCAGCAGTGAGTCGGTCTCAGGGATAGATACGCAGTATTTT.

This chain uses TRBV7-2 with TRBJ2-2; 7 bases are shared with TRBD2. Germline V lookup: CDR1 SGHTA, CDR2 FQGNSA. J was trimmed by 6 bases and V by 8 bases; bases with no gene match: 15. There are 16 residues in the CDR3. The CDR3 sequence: CASGSLGGGSPGELFF. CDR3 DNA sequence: TGTGCCAGCGGCTCCCTTGGGGGGGGGAGCCCCGGGGAGCTGTTTTTT.

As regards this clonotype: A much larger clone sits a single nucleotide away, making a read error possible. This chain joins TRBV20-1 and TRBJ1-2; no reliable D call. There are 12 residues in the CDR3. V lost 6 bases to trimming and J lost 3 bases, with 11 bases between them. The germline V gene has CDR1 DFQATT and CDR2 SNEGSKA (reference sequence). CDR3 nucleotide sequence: TGCAGTGCCGCCCCCAGTGACTATGGCTACACCTTC. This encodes CSAAPSDYGYTF.

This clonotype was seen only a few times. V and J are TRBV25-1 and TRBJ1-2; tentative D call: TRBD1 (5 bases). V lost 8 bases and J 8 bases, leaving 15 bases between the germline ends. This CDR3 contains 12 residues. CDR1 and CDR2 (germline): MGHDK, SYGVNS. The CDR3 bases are TGTGCCAGCCGAAGGGGAGACTTAGGCTACACCTTC. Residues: CASRRGDLGYTF.

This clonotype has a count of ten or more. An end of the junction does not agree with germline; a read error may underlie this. The CDR3 nucleotides are TGTGCTAGCAGTTCTACAGGAGCCGGAGAGACCCAGTACTTC. It codes for CASSSTGAGETQYF. The chain has TRBV7-7 and TRBJ2-5; possible D gene TRBD1, 5 bases. Germline CDR1 is SSHAT and CDR2 is FNYEAQ (reference sequence). This CDR3 is built from 14 residues.

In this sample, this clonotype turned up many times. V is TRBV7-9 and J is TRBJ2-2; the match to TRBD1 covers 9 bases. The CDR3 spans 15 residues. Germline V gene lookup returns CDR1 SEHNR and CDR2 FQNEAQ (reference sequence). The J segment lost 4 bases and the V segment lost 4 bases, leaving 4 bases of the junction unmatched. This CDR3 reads CASSSGTGLTGELFF. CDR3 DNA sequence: TGTGCCAGCAGCTCCGGGACAGGGCTCACCGGGGAGCTGTTTTTT.

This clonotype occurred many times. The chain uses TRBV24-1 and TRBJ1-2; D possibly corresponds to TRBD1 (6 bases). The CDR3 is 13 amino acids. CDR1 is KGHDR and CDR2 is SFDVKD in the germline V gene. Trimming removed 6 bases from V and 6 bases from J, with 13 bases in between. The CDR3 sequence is CATSTGAKDGYTF. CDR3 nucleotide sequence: TGTGCCACCAGTACGGGGGCTAAAGATGGCTACACCTTC.

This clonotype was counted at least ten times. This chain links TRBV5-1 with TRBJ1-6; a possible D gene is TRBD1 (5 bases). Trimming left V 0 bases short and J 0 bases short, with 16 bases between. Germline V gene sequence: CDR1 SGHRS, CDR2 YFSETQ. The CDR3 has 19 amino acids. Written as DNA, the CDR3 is TGCGCCAGCAGCTTGGGGGGTCCCGGGACCCTCTCCTATAATTCACCCCTCCACTTT. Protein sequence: CASSLGGPGTLSYNSPLHF.

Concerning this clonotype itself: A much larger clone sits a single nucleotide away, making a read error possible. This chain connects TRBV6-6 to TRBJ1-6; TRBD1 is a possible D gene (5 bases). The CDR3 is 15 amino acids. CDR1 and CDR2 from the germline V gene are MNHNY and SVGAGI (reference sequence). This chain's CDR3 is CAGRPLQVLVSPLHF. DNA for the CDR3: TGTGCCGGCAGACCCCTACAGGTGCTTGTTTCACCCCTCCACTTT.

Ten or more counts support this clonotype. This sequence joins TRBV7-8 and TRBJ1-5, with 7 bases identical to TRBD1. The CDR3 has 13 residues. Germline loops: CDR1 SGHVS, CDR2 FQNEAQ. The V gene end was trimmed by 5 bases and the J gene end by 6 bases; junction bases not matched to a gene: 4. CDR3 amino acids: CASSLQGSQPQHF. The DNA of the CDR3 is TGTGCCAGCAGCCTACAGGGGAGTCAGCCCCAGCATTTT.

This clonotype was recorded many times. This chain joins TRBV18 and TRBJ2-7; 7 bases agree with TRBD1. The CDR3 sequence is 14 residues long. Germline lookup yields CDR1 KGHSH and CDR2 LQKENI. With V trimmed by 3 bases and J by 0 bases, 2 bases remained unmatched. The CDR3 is CASSPDRASYEQYF. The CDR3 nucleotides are TGTGCCAGCTCACCCGACAGGGCCTCCTACGAGCAGTACTTC.

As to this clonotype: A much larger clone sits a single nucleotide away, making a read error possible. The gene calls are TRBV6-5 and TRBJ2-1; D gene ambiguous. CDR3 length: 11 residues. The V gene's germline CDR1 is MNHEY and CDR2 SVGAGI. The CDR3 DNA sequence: TGTGCCAGCAGTTACTCGAATGAGCAGCTCTTC. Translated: CASSYSNEQLF.

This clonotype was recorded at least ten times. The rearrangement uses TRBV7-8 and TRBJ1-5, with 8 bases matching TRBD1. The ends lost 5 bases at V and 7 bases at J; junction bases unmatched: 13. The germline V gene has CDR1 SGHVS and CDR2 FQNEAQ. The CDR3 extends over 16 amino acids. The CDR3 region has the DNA TGTGCCAGCAGCGAGCAGGGCAGGGGGCTGGTGCAGCCCCAGCATTTT. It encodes CASSEQGRGLVQPQHF. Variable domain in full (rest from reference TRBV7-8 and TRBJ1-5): GAGVSQSPRYKVAKRGQDVALRCDPISGHVSLFWYQQALGQGPEFLTYFQNEAQLDKSGLPSDRFFAERPEGSVSTLKIQRTQQEDSAVYLCASSEQGRGLVQPQHFGDGTRLSIL.

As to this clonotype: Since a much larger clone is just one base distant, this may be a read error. Here the CDR3 reads CASSWGPVGEQYF. CDR3 bases: TGTGCCAGCAGCTGGGGACCTGTGGGCGAGCAGTACTTC. The chain carries TRBV7-3 and TRBJ2-7, with D perhaps matching TRBD1 or TRBD2 (5 bases each). The CDR3 has 13 residues. Trimming took 4 bases from V and 6 from J, leaving 13 bases between them. Germline V gene sequence: CDR1 SGHTA, CDR2 FQGTGA. Variable domain in full (rest from reference TRBV7-3 and TRBJ2-7): GAGVSQTPSNKVTEKGKYVELRCDPISGHTALYWYRQSLGQGPEFLIYFQGTGAADDSGLPNDRFFAVRPEGSVSTLKIQRTERGDSAVYLCASSWGPVGEQYFGPGTRLTVT.

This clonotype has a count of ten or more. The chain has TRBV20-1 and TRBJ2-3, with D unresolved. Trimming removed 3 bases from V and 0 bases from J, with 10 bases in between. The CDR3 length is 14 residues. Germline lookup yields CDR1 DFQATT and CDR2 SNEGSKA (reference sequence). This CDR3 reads CSASTQASTDTQYF. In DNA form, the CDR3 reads TGCAGTGCTAGTACCCAAGCTAGCACAGATACGCAGTATTTT.

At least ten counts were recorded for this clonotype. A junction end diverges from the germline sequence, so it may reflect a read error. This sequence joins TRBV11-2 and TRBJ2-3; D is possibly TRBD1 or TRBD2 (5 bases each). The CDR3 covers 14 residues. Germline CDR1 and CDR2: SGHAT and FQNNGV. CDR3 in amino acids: CASSLVGGTDTQYF. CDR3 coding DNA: TGCGCCAGCAGCTTGGTGGGGGGCACAGATACGCAGTATTTT.